The next 19 T cell receptor beta chains were all read from a single sample in a study of T cell responses to AZD1222 COVID-19 vaccine. TCRdb keeps only in-frame clones here, not all; method: immunoSEQ multiplex PCR. The sample consists of about 93,000 clones, approximately 86% of them appearing once. The sequencing here drew on peripheral blood, taken on day 0 of AZD1222 vaccination. The receptors were gathered from an adult in good health.

This chain links TRBV28 with TRBJ2-2; tentatively, D is TRBD1 (5 bases). CDR3 length: 15 residues. Germline V gene data show CDR1 as MDHEN and CDR2 as SYDVKM. The V end lost 7 bases, the J end lost 4 bases, and 16 bases lay between the germline ends. The DNA of the CDR3 is TGTGCCAGCACTGCCCCCGACAGAGTCACCGGGGAGCTGTTTTTT. Translated: CASTAPDRVTGELFF.

V gene TRBV9 combines with J gene TRBJ2-3; D uncertain. The germline CDR1 and CDR2 sequences are SGDLS and YYNGEE. This CDR3 has 14 residues. Trimming took off 2 bases at V and 6 bases at J, with 13 bases between the two ends. CDR3 in DNA: TGTGCCAGCAGCGTCGTCGTGACGGGCGATACGCAGTATTTT. Translated, it gives CASSVVVTGDTQYF.

The rearrangement links TRBV7-2 to TRBJ1-1; possibly TRBD1 for D (5 bases). Trimming shortened V by 2 bases and J by 7 bases, and 11 bases separated the two germline ends. The germline V gene has CDR1 SGHTA and CDR2 FQGNSA. This CDR3 spans 13 amino acids. DNA of the CDR3: TGTGCCAGCAGCTTACTGACAGTTAATGAAGCTTTCTTT. This sequence encodes CASSLLTVNEAFF.

The chain links TRBV4-1 to TRBJ2-7; 10 nucleotides align to TRBD1. V lost 5 bases to trimming and J lost 3 bases; unmatched junction nucleotides: 4. CDR1 and CDR2 from the germline V gene are MGHRA and YSYEKL. This CDR3 has 14 amino acids. The CDR3 reads CASSETGGIYEQYF. The CDR3 DNA reads TGCGCCAGCAGCGAGACAGGGGGCATCTACGAGCAGTACTTC.

This clone showed up just once. This chain joins TRBV6-5 and TRBJ2-5; no firm D call. Germline CDR1 reads MNHEY; CDR2 reads SVGAGI. This CDR3 has 13 residues. V was trimmed by 1 base and J by 5 bases, leaving 8 bases between them. Here the CDR3 DNA reads TGTGCCAGCAGTTACTTCCCCCAGGAGACCCAGTACTTC. Amino acids: CASSYFPQETQYF.

The rearrangement uses TRBV5-8 and TRBJ1-2, with 11 positions matching TRBD1. The CDR3 covers 18 residues. V lost 0 bases and J lost 6; bases outside the gene matches: 13. Germline loops: CDR1 SGHTS, CDR2 YDEGEE. CDR3 loop: CASSLVVLVGQGANGYTF. CDR3 DNA sequence: TGTGCCAGCAGCTTGGTGGTACTTGTTGGACAGGGGGCTAATGGCTACACCTTC. Using reference TRBV5-8 and TRBJ1-2 for the parts outside the CDR3, the full variable domain is EAGVTQSPTHLIKTRGQQATLRCSPISGHTSVYWYQQALGLGLQFLLWYDEGEERNRGNFPPRFSGRQFPNYSSELNVNALELEDSALYLCASSLVVLVGQGANGYTFGSGTRLTVV.

The chain links TRBV6-5 to TRBJ1-5, with D perhaps matching TRBD1 (5 bases). This CDR3 has 15 residues. Germline CDR1 reads MNHEY; CDR2 reads SVGAGI. V was clipped by 8 bases and J by 0 bases, with 14 bases between them. CDR3 DNA sequence: TGTGCCAGCCGGCAGGGTGGGAATAGCAATCAGCCCCAGCATTTT. It is translated as CASRQGGNSNQPQHF.

V gene TRBV11-3 combines with J gene TRBJ2-3; D possibly corresponds to TRBD1 (6 bases). Germline loops: CDR1 SGHNT, CDR2 YENEEA. The CDR3 runs 16 residues. Between the trimmed V and J ends, which lost 5 bases and 3 bases, there was a span of 18 bases. Here the CDR3 DNA reads TGTGCCAGCAGCCCGACCTGGGGGCAGGAGACAGATACGCAGTATTTT. It yields the protein CASSPTWGQETDTQYF.

This clone was seen a few times. The genes are TRBV7-9 and TRBJ1-2; D gene unclear. The CDR3 covers 11 residues. V shed 1 base and J shed 9 bases, with 6 bases lying between them. Per the germline V gene, CDR1 is SEHNR and CDR2 is FQNEAQ (reference sequence). CDR3 nucleotide sequence: TGTGCCAGCAGCTTAGAGGAAAGCTACACCTTC. Amino acid sequence: CASSLEESYTF.

The rearrangement joins TRBV19 to TRBJ2-1, with unresolved D. Germline lookup yields CDR1 LNHDA and CDR2 SQIVND (reference sequence). Trimming shortened V by 3 bases and J by 0 bases, and 9 bases separated the two germline ends. CDR3 length: 15 amino acids. Here the CDR3 DNA reads TGTGCCAGTAGTATCTTACGGAGCTCCTACAATGAGCAGTTCTTC. This codes for CASSILRSSYNEQFF.

The chain recombines TRBV4-3 with TRBJ2-7; a possible D gene is TRBD1 (6 bases). Germline CDR1 LGHNA, CDR2 YSLEER. This CDR3 region has 15 residues. V was cut by 4 bases and J by 4 bases, with 17 bases left in between. CDR3 amino acids: CASSPRAGVGYEQYF. For the CDR3, the DNA is TGCGCCAGCAGCCCTAGGGCAGGGGTAGGATACGAGCAGTACTTC.

V usage is TRBV9 and J usage is TRBJ1-6; D call uncertain. The germline V gene has CDR1 SGDLS and CDR2 YYNGEE. V shed 0 bases and J shed 5 bases, with 9 bases lying between them. The CDR3 is 15 amino acids. The CDR3 nucleotides are TGTGCCAGCAGCGTAGGCACACCGAATAATTCACCCCTCCACTTT. Residues: CASSVGTPNNSPLHF.

The chain has TRBV11-2 and TRBJ2-2; D remains ambiguous. This CDR3 has 14 amino acids. From germline, CDR1 is SGHAT and CDR2 FQNNGV. V dropped 6 bases and J dropped 2 bases, with 10 bases sitting between them. CDR3 nucleotides: TGTGCCAGCAGGCTATCCATAAACACCGGGGAGCTGTTTTTT. This encodes CASRLSINTGELFF.

To note about this clone: An end of the junction does not agree with germline; a read error may underlie this. The chain couples TRBV6-6 to TRBJ2-1; the match to TRBD1 covers 7 bases. The CDR3 is 12 amino acids. The germline CDR1 and CDR2 sequences are MNHNY and SVGAGI (reference sequence). CDR3 residues: CASSPSTGVRIF. CDR3 bases: TGTGCCAGCAGCCCCTCAACAGGGGTGCGGATCTTC.

This chain joins TRBV6-2 or TRBV6-3 and TRBJ1-1; 8 bases match TRBD1. Germline V gene sequence: CDR1 MNHEY, CDR2 SVGEGT. J was trimmed by 0 bases and V by 4 bases; bases with no gene match: 1. CDR3 length: 14 amino acids. CDR3 amino acids: CASSWDRMNTEAFF. CDR3 DNA: TGTGCCAGCAGTTGGGACAGGATGAACACTGAAGCTTTCTTT.

This sequence joins TRBV7-2 and TRBJ2-1; the D is unclear. Looked up from germline, CDR1 is SGHTA and CDR2 is FQGNSA. V lost 1 base, J lost 10 bases, and 8 bases lay in between. The CDR3 has 12 residues. The CDR3 reads CASSLDFIEQFF. CDR3 DNA sequence: TGTGCCAGCAGCTTAGACTTTATAGAGCAGTTCTTC.

V is TRBV11-3 and J is TRBJ2-1; 9 nucleotides align to TRBD2. The trim removed 5 bases at V and 7 bases at J, leaving 15 bases unmatched. The germline CDR1 and CDR2 sequences are SGHNT and YENEEA. The CDR3 is made up of 17 amino acids. The CDR3 loop reads CASSALDRWREGNEQFF. CDR3 coding DNA: TGTGCCAGCAGCGCCTTAGATCGATGGCGGGAGGGAAATGAGCAGTTCTTC. Full variable domain (outside the CDR3, taken from reference TRBV11-3 and TRBJ2-1): EAGVVQSPRYKIIEKKQPVAFWCNPISGHNTLYWYLQNLGQGPELLIRYENEEAVDDSQLPKDRFSAERLKGVDSTLKIQPAELGDSAVYLCASSALDRWREGNEQFFGPGTRLTVL.

The CDR3 sequence is CASSMSHNEQFF. In DNA form, the CDR3 reads TGTGCCAGTAGTATGTCACACAATGAGCAGTTCTTC. The genes are TRBV19 and TRBJ2-1, with unresolved D. The CDR3 covers 12 residues. V lost 3 bases and J 5 bases, leaving 5 bases between the germline ends. Germline lookup yields CDR1 LNHDA and CDR2 SQIVND (reference sequence).

The chain links TRBV4-1 to TRBJ1-6, with 9 bases aligning to TRBD1. The germline V gene has CDR1 MGHRA and CDR2 YSYEKL. The CDR3 runs to 14 residues. V shed 1 base, J shed 8 bases, and the junction held 0 bases outside the gene matches. In nucleotides, the CDR3 is TGCGCCAGCAGCCAAGGACAGGGGGATTCACCCCTCCACTTT. Encoded protein: CASSQGQGDSPLHF.